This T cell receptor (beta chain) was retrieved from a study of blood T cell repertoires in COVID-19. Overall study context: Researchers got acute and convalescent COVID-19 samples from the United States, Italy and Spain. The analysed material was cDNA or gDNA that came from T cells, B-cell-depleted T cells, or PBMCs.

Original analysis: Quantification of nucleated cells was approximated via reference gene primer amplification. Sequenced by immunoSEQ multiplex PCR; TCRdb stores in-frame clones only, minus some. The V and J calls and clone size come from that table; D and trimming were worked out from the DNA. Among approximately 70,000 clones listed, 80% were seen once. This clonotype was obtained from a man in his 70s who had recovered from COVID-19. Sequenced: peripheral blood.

CDR3 sequence reads: CASSRRRGEGELFF. The CDR3 DNA reads TGTGCCAGCAGCAGGAGGAGGGGCGAAGGGGAGCTGTTTTTT. The rearrangement uses TRBV6-5 and TRBJ2-2, with D possibly matching TRBD2 (6 bases). Trimming removed 6 bases at V and 8 bases at J, with 16 bases between. CDR3 size: 14 residues. Germline V gene lookup returns CDR1 MNHEY and CDR2 SVGAGI.